What follows is one T cell receptor (beta chain) and its context. Trimming removed 7 bases from V and 0 bases from J, with 16 bases in between. The CDR3 loop spans 15 amino acids. Germline CDR1 is MNHEY and CDR2 is SMNVEV (reference sequence). The data derive from a study of CD8 T cells in Susac syndrome. It was with random hexamers that 0.5 to 1 ug RNA was reverse transcribed. TCRdb re-derived calls from the immunoSEQ multiplex PCR reads in MiXCR, one entry per CDR3 protein. The sample has some 130,000 distinct CDR3 sequences; roughly 94% are singletons. This chain connects TRBV27 to TRBJ2-7, with a possible D match to TRBD1 (5 bases). The sequence derives from a human donor with multiple sclerosis. The sequenced material came from CD4+ T cells from PBMCs. CDR3 region: CASKRWGWSSYEQYF. The CDR3, as DNA: TGTGCCAGCAAGAGGTGGGGCTGGAGCTCCTACGAGCAGTACTTC.